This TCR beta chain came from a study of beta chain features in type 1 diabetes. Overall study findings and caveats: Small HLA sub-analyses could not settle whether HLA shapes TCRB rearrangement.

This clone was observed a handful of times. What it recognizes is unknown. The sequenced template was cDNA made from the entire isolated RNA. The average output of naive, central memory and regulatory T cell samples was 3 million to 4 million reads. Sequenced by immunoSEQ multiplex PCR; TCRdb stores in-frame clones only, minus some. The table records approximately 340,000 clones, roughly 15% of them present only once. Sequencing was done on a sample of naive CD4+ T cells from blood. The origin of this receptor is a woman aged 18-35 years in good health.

The CDR3 is CASSQEVLPLPSYNEQFF. For the CDR3, the DNA is TGCGCCAGCAGCCAAGAAGTTCTACCCCTACCGTCCTACAATGAGCAGTTCTTC. The V gene is TRBV4-3, the J gene TRBJ2-1; D call uncertain. CDR3 length: 18 amino acids. Germline assignment: CDR1 LGHNA and CDR2 YSLEER. V lost 0 bases, J lost 1 base, and 16 bases lay in between.